This T cell receptor beta chain appears in the sequencing data of a study of blood T cell repertoires in COVID-19. Study details: Whether acute or convalescent, the COVID-19 samples came from the United States, Italy and Spain. Sample material is recorded as cDNA or gDNA derived from T cells, B-cell-depleted T cells, or PBMCs.

The length of the CDR3 is 15 residues. CDR1 is MNHEY and CDR2 is SMNVEV in the germline V gene (reference sequence). The V and J ends lost 3 bases and 7 bases respectively, with 18 bases between them. In the original processing: Reference gene primer amplification gave estimated nucleated cell counts. Generated by immunoSEQ multiplex PCR, the TCRdb table keeps only in-frame clones and is missing some. The D gene and trimming were derived from the DNA, and the V and J assignments and clone size from that table. The sample shows under 200,000 clones, around nine tenths of them seen only once. V gene TRBV27 combines with J gene TRBJ1-2, with D maybe TRBD1 (5 bases). The receptor was derived from a man between 65 and 85 years old with acute or convalescent COVID-19. Specimen: peripheral blood. The CDR3 nucleotides are TGTGCCAGCAGTTTGGTCGGCAGGGCCTTGGGTGGCTACACCTTC. Translated, it gives CASSLVGRALGGYTF.